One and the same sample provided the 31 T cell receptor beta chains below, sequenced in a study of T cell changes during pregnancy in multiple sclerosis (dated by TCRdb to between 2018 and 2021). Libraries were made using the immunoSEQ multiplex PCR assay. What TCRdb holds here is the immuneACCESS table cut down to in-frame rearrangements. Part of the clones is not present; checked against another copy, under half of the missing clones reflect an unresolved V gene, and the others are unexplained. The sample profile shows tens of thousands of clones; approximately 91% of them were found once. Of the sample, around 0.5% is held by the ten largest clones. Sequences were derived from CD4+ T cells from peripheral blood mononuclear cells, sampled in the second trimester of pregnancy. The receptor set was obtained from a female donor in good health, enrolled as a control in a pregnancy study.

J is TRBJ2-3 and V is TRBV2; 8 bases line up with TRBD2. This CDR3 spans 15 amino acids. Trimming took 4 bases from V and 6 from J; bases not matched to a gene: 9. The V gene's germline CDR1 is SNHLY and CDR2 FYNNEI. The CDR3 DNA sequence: TGTGCCAGCAGTGGGGGAGCGGGGGCAGTGGATACGCAGTATTTT. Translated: CASSGGAGAVDTQYF.

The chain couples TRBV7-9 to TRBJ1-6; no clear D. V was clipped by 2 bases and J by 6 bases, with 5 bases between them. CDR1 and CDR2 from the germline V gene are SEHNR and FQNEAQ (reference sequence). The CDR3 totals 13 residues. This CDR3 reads CASSLPGNSPLHF. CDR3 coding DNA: TGTGCCAGCAGCTTACCCGGTAATTCACCCCTCCACTTT.

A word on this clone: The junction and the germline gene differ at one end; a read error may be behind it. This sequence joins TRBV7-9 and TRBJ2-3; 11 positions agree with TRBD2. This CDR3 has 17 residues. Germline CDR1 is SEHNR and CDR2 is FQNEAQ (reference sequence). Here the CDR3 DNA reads TGTGCCAGCAGCCTAGCCGGGACTAGCGGAGCAGAAGATACGCAGTATTTT. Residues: CASSLAGTSGAEDTQYF.

The CDR3 protein is CAWSVRYGAGRHYEQYF. The DNA of the CDR3 is TGTGCCTGGAGTGTACGTTATGGGGCAGGCCGCCATTACGAGCAGTACTTC. The V gene is TRBV30, the J gene TRBJ2-7; TRBD1 is a possible D gene (5 bases). This CDR3 spans 17 amino acids. Trimming left V 0 bases short and J 4 bases short, with 22 bases between. CDR1 is GTSNPN and CDR2 is SVGIG in the germline V gene (reference sequence).

The CDR3: CASSEALAGTDTQYF. CDR3 sequence (DNA): TGCGCCAGCAGTGAGGCGCTAGCGGGGACAGATACGCAGTATTTT. This chain connects TRBV10-1 to TRBJ2-3, with TRBD2 matching 9 bases. Germline lookup yields CDR1 WNHNN and CDR2 SYGVQD (reference sequence). The CDR3 spans 15 residues. Germline trimming cut 2 bases from V and 3 bases from J; bases unmatched to any gene: 3.

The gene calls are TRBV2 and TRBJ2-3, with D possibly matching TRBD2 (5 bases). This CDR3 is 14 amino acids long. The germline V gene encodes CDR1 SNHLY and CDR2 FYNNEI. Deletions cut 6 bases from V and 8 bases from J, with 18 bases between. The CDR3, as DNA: TGTGCCAGCAGGACTGGGAGCTCCTCAGCTACGCAGTATTTT. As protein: CASRTGSSSATQYF.

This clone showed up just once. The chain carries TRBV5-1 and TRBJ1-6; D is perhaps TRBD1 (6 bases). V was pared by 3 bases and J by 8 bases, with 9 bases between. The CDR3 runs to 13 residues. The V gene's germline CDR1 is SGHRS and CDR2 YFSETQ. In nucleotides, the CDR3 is TGCGCCAGCAGCTCGGACAGTTATTCACCCCTCCACTTT. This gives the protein CASSSDSYSPLHF.

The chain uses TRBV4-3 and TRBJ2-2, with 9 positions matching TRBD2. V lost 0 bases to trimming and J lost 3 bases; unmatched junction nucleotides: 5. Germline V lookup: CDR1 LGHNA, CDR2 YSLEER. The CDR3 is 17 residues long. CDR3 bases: TGCGCCAGCAGCCAAGAGAGTAGCGGGAGCTACACCGGGGAGCTGTTTTTT. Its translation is CASSQESSGSYTGELFF.

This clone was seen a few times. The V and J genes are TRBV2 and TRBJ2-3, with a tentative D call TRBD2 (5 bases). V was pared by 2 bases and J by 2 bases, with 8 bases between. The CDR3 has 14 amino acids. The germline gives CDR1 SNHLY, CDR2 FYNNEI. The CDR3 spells CASSEIAHTDTQYF. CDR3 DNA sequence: TGTGCCAGCAGTGAAATAGCGCACACAGATACGCAGTATTTT. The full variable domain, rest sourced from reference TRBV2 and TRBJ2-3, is EPEVTQTPSHQVTQMGQEVILRCVPISNHLYFYWYRQILGQKVEFLVSFYNNEISEKSEIFDDQFSVERPDGSNFTLKIRSTKLEDSAMYFCASSEIAHTDTQYFGPGTRLTVL.

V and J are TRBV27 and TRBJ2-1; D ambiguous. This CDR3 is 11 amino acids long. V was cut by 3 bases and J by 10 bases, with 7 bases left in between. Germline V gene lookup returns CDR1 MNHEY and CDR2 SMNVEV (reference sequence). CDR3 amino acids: CASSFNMEQFF. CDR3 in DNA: TGTGCCAGCAGTTTTAATATGGAGCAGTTCTTC.

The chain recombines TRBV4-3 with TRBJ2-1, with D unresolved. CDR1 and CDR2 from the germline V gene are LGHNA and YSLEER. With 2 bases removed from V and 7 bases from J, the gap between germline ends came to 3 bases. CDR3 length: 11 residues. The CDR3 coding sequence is TGCGCCAGCAGCCAACATAATGAGCAGTTCTTC. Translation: CASSQHNEQFF.

CDR3 amino acids: CASSLGGGGYNSPLHF. In DNA, the CDR3 is TGTGCCAGCAGCTTAGGGGGGGGCGGCTATAATTCACCCCTCCACTTT. V gene TRBV7-2 combines with J gene TRBJ1-6; D is possibly TRBD1 (6 bases). The V end was cut by 1 base, the J end by 3 bases, with 10 bases between. The CDR3 is 16 residues long. Germline values: CDR1 SGHTA, CDR2 FQGNSA.

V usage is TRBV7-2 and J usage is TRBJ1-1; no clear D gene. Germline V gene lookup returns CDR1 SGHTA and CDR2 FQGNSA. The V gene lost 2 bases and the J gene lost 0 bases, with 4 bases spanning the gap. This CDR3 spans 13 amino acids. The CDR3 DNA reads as TGTGCCAGCAGCTTACATCTGAACACTGAAGCTTTCTTT. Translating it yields CASSLHLNTEAFF.

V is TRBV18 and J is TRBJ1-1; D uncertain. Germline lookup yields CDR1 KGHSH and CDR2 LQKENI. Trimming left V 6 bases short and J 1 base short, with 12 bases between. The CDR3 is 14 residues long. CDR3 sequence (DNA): TGTGCCAGCTCCCTAGGAGGGCCGAACACTGAAGCTTTCTTT. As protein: CASSLGGPNTEAFF.

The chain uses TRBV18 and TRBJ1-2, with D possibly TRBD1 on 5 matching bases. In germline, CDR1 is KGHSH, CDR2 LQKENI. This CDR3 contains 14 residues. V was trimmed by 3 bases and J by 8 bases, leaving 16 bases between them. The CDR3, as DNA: TGTGCCAGCTCACCGAACAGCGGGGCCTGGGGCTACACCTTC. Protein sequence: CASSPNSGAWGYTF.

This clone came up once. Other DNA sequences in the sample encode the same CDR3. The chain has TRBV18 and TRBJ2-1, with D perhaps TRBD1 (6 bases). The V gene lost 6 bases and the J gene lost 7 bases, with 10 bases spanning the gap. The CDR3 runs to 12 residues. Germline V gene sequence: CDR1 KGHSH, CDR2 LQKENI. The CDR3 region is CASSPQGNEQFF. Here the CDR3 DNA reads TGTGCCAGCTCCCCTCAGGGGAATGAGCAGTTCTTC.

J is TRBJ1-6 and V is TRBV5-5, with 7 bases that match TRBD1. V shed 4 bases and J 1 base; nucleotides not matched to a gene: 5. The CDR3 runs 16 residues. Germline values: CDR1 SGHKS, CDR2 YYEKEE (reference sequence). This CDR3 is CASSHSGGSYNSPLHF. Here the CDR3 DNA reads TGTGCCAGCAGCCACTCAGGGGGGTCCTATAATTCACCCCTCCACTTT.

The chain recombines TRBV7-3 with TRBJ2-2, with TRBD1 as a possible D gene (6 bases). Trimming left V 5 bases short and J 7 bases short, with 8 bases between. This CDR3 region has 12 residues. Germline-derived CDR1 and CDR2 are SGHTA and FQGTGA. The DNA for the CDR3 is TGTGCCAGCAGCCCAGGGGACGGGGAGCTGTTTTTT. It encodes CASSPGDGELFF.

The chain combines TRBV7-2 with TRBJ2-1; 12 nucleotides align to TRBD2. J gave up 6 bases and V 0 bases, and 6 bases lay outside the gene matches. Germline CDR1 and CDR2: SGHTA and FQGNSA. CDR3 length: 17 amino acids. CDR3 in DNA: TGTGCCAGCAGCTTAGCTTCTAGCGGGAGGGTGGGCAATGAGCAGTTCTTC. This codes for CASSLASSGRVGNEQFF.

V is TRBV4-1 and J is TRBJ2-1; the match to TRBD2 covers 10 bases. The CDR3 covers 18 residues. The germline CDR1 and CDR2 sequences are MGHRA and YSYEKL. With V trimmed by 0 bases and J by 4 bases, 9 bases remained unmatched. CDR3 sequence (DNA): TGCGCCAGCAGCCAAGAAGCCGTCGAGCGGGGGGGATACAATGAGCAGTTCTTC. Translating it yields CASSQEAVERGGYNEQFF.

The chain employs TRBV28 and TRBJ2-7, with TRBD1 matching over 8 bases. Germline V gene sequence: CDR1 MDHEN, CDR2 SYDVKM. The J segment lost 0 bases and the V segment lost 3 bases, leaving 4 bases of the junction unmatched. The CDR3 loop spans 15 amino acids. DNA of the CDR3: TGTGCCAGCAGTTTCCGGGACAGGCACTCCTACGAGCAGTACTTC. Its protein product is CASSFRDRHSYEQYF.

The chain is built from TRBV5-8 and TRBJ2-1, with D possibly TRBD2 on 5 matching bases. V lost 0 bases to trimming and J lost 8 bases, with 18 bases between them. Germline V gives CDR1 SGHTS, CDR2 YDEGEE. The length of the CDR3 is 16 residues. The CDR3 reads CASSLADVLATYEQFF. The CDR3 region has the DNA TGTGCCAGCAGCTTGGCCGATGTGCTAGCTACCTATGAGCAGTTCTTC.

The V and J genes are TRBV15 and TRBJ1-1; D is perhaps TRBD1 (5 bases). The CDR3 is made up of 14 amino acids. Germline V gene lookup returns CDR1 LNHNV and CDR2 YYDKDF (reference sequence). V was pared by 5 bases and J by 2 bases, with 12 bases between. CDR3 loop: CATSATGQNTEAFF. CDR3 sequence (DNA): TGTGCCACCAGCGCAACCGGACAAAACACTGAAGCTTTCTTT.

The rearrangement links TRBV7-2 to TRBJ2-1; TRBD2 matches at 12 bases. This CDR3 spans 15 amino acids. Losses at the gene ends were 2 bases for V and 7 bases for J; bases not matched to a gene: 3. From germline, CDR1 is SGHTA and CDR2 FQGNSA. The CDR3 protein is CASSLSTSGGNEQFF. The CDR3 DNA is TGTGCCAGCAGCTTATCAACTAGCGGGGGGAATGAGCAGTTCTTC.

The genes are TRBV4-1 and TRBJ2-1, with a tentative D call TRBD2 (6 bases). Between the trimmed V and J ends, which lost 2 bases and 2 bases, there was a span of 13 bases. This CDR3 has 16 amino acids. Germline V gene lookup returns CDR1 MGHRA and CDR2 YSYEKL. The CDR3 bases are TGCGCCAGCAGCCAACCGCTAGCGACCCCCTACAATGAGCAGTTCTTC. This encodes CASSQPLATPYNEQFF.

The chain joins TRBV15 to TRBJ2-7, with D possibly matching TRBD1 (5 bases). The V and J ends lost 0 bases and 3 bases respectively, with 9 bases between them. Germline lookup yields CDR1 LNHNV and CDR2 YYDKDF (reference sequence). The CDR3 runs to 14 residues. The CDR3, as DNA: TGTGCCACCAGCAGAGAAGGGGTAGGCTACGAGCAGTACTTC. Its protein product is CATSREGVGYEQYF. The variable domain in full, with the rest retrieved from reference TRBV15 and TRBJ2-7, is DAMVIQNPRYQVTQFGKPVTLSCSQTLNHNVMYWYQQKSSQAPKLLFHYYDKDFNNEADTPDNFQSRRPNTSFCFLDIRSPGLGDTAMYLCATSREGVGYEQYFGPGTRLTVT.

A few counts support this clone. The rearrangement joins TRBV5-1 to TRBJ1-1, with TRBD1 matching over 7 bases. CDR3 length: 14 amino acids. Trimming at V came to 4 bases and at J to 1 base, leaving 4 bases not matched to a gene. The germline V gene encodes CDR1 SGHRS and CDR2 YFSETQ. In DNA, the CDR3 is TGCGCCAGCAGCCCCGGGACAGCGAACACTGAAGCTTTCTTT. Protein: CASSPGTANTEAFF.

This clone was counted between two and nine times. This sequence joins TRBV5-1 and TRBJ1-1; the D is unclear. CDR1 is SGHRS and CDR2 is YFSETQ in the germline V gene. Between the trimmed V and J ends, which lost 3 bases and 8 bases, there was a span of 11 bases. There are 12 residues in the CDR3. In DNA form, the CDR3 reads TGCGCCAGCAGCTCCCCCGGGAAGGAAGCTTTCTTT. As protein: CASSSPGKEAFF.

CDR3 amino acids: CAWSADRVEKLFF. The CDR3 DNA sequence: TGTGCCTGGAGTGCCGACAGGGTTGAAAAACTGTTTTTT. The V and J genes are TRBV30 and TRBJ1-4; 7 bases are a match to TRBD1. Germline values: CDR1 GTSNPN, CDR2 SVGIG (reference sequence). CDR3 length: 13 residues. V trimming: 1 base; J trimming: 7 bases; junction bases outside the gene matches: 3.

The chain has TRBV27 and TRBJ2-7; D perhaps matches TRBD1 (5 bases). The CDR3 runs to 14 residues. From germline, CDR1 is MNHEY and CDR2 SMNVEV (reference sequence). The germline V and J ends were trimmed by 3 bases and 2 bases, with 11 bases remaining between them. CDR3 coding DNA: TGTGCCAGCAGTTTCACAGGTTCTACCTACGAGCAGTACTTC. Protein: CASSFTGSTYEQYF.

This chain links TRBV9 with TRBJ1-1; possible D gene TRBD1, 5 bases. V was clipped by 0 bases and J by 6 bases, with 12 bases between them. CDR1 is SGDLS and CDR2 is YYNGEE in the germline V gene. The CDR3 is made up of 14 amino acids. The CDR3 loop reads CASSVASGLAEAFF. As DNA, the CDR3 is TGTGCCAGCAGCGTAGCTTCAGGGCTGGCTGAAGCTTTCTTT.